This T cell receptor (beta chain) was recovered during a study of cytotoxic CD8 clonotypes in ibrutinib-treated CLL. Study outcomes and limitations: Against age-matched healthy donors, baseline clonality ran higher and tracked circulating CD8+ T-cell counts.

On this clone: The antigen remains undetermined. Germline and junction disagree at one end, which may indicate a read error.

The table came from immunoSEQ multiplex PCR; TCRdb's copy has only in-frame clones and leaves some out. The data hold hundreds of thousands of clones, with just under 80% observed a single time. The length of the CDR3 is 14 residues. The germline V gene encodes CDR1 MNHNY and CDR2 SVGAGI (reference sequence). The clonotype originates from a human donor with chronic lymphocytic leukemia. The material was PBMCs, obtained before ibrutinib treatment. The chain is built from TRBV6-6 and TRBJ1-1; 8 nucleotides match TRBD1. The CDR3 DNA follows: TGTGCCAGCAATGGCAGGGGGCTGAATACTGAAGCTTTCTTT. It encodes CASNGRGLNTEAFF.